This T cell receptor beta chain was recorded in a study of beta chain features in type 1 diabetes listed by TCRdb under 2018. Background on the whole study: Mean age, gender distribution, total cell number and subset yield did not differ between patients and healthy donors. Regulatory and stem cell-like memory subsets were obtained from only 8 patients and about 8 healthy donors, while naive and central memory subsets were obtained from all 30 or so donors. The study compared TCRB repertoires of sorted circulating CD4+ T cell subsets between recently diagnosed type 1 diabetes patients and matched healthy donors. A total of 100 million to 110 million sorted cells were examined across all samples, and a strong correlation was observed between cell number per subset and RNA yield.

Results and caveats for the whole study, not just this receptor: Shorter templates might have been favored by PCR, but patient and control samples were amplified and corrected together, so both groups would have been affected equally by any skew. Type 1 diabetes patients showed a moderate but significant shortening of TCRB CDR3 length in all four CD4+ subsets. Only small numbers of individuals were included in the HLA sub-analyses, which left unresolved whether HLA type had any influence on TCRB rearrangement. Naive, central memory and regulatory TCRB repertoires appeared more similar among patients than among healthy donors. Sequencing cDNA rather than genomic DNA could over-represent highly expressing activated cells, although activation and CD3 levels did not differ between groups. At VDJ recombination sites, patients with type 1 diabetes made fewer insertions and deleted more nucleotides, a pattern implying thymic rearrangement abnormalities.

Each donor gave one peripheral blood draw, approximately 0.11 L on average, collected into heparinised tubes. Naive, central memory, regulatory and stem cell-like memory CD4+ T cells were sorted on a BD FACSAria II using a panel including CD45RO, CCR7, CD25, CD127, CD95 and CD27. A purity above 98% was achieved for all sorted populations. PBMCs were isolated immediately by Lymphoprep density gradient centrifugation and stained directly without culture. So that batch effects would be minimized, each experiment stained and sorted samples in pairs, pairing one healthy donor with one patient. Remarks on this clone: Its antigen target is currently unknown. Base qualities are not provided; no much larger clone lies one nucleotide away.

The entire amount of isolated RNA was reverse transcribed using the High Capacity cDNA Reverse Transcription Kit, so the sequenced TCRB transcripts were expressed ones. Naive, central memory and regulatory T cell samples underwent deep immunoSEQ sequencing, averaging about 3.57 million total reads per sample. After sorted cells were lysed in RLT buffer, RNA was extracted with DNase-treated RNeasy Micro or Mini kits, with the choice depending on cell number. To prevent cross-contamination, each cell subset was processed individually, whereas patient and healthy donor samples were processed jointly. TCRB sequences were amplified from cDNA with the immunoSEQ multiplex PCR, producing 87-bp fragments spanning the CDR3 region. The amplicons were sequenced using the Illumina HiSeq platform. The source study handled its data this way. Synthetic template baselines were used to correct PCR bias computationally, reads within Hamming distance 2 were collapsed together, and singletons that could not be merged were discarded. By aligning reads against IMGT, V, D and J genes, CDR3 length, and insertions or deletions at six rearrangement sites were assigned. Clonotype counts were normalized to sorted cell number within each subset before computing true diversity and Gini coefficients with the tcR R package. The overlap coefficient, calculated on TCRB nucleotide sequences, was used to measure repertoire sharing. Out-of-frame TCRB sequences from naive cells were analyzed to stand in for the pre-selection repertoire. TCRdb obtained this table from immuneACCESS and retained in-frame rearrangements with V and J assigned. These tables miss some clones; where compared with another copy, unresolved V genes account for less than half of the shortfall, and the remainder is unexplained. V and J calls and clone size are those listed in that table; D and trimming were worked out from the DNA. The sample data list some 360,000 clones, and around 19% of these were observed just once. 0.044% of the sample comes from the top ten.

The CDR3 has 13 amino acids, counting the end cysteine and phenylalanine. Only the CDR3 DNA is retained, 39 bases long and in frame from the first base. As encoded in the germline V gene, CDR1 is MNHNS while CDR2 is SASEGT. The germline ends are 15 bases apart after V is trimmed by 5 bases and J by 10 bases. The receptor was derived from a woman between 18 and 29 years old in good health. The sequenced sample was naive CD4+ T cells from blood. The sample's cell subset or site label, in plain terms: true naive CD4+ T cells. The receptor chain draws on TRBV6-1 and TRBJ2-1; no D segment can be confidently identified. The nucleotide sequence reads TGTGCCAGCAGTAACCCGTCGACTCGCGAGCAGTTCTTC. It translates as CASSNPSTREQFF.